This TCR beta chain comes out of a study of control samples from healthy donors and cancer patients. Generated by immunoSEQ multiplex PCR, the TCRdb table keeps only in-frame clones and is missing some. The data hold 80,000 to 100,000 clones, with around three quarters observed a single time. The length of the CDR3 is 16 residues. V was clipped by 0 bases and J by 0 bases, with 6 bases between them. Germline values: CDR1 LGHNA, CDR2 YSLEER. The material sequenced was blood. This clonotype originated in a woman in her thirties in good health. The J gene is TRBJ2-6, the V gene TRBV4-3; D not certain. CDR3 region: CASSQDGYSGANVLTF. DNA of the CDR3: TGCGCCAGCAGCCAAGATGGGTACTCTGGGGCCAACGTCCTGACTTTC.